Here is one T cell receptor beta chain with its context. The data stem from a study of blood T cell repertoires in COVID-19. Across the study: The analysed material was cDNA or gDNA that came from T cells, B-cell-depleted T cells, or PBMCs.

This table comes from immunoSEQ multiplex PCR, and its TCRdb copy is limited to in-frame clones, with some not included. The sample contains 75,000 to 100,000 clones, roughly four fifths of which appear only once. Germline values: CDR1 SEHNR, CDR2 FQNEAQ (reference sequence). The ends were cut back, 5 bases at V and 0 bases at J, with 11 bases in the middle. This CDR3 has 14 residues. The chain joins TRBV7-9 to TRBJ2-7, with D maybe TRBD1 (6 bases). Sequencing was done on a sample of peripheral blood. This TCR was recovered from a human donor in a cohort sampled during active COVID-19. This CDR3 is CASSDRNSSYEQYF. The CDR3 DNA reads TGTGCCAGCAGCGACAGGAATAGCTCCTACGAGCAGTACTTC.